This T cell receptor beta chain emerged from a study of T cell changes during pregnancy in multiple sclerosis. This CDR3 contains 13 residues. CDR1 and CDR2 (germline): SGHNT, YENEEA. V lost 7 bases and J lost 3; bases outside the gene matches: 5. This clone was recorded once. Generated by immunoSEQ multiplex PCR, the TCRdb table keeps only in-frame clones and is missing some. The sample contains about 59,000 clones, about 94% of which appear only once. The material was CD8+ T cells from peripheral blood mononuclear cells, obtained in the third trimester of pregnancy. V and J are TRBV11-3 and TRBJ1-1; 7 bases fit TRBD1. The receptor's source is a female donor with multiple sclerosis, enrolled in a pregnancy study. The CDR3 bases are TGTGCCAGCATGGGACAGAGGGACACTGAAGCTTTCTTT. The encoded protein is CASMGQRDTEAFF.